This entry is about one T cell receptor (beta chain). As yet, its antigen is unknown. This entry comes from a study of OX40 agonist ivuxolimab in advanced cancers. Study-wide results and caveats: With doses of 0.1 to 3.0 mg/kg, CD4+ and CD8+ blood T cells had undergone clonal expansion by week 6.

The assay was immunoSEQ multiplex PCR, and TCRdb's table has in-frame clones only and misses some. The sample lists approximately 82,000 clones; about 86% were seen once. V lost 2 bases and J 4 bases, leaving 5 bases between the germline ends. The CDR3 has 12 amino acids. The germline CDR1 and CDR2 sequences are MNHNY and SVGAGI (reference sequence). V gene TRBV6-6 combines with J gene TRBJ2-5; D unresolved. This sequence originates from an adult with an advanced solid tumor such as melanoma, head and neck, liver or kidney cancer. Sequencing was performed on CD4+ or CD8+ T cells sorted from blood, taken in a trial of the OX40 agonist ivuxolimab. CDR3 sequence reads: CASSYGGETQYF. The DNA of the CDR3 is TGTGCCAGCAGTTACGGCGGAGAGACCCAGTACTTC.